The next 10 T cell receptor beta chains were all read from a single sample in a study of blood T cell repertoires in COVID-19. The table came from immunoSEQ multiplex PCR; TCRdb's copy has only in-frame clones and leaves some out. Here the sample spans under 250,000 clones, about 80% being singletons. Sequencing was carried out using peripheral blood. All receptors derive from a woman aged 60 to 75 with acute or convalescent COVID-19.

The chain uses TRBV7-9 and TRBJ2-3, with D maybe TRBD1 (5 bases). Germline CDR1 and CDR2: SEHNR and FQNEAQ (reference sequence). The CDR3 sequence is 15 residues long. Trimming took off 8 bases at V and 0 bases at J, with 15 bases between the two ends. CDR3 nucleotides: TGTGCCAGCGCCCTTTTTGGGGCTAGCACAGATACGCAGTATTTT. This encodes CASALFGASTDTQYF.

V is TRBV3-1 (or the pseudogene TRBV3-2) and J is TRBJ1-2, with TRBD1 matching 7 bases. The J segment lost 4 bases and the V segment lost 5 bases, leaving 4 bases of the junction unmatched. CDR1 is LGHDT, CDR2 YNNKEL, per germline (reference sequence). CDR3 length: 13 amino acids. The CDR3 region has the DNA TGTGCCAGCAGCTACACAGGGGTCTATGGCTACACCTTC. This codes for CASSYTGVYGYTF.

This chain joins TRBV7-9 and TRBJ1-3, with TRBD1 matching 10 bases. The CDR3 sequence is 16 residues long. Unmatched junction bases numbered 6, after V lost 4 bases and J lost 3 bases. Germline assignment: CDR1 SEHNR and CDR2 FQNEAQ (reference sequence). The CDR3: CASSSDRGPFGNTIYF. CDR3 bases: TGTGCCAGCAGCTCTGACAGGGGGCCGTTTGGAAACACCATATATTTT.

The rearrangement links TRBV2 to TRBJ1-5; D gene unclear. The germline V and J ends were trimmed by 4 bases and 5 bases, with 9 bases remaining between them. CDR1 and CDR2 from the germline V gene are SNHLY and FYNNEI. The CDR3 is made up of 13 amino acids. The CDR3 nucleotides are TGTGCCAGCAGTGTGAGGGAAGATCAGCCCCAGCATTTT. Translation: CASSVREDQPQHF.

V is TRBV4-3 and J is TRBJ2-3; no definite D call. Germline CDR1 is LGHNA and CDR2 is YSLEER. The germline V and J ends were trimmed by 1 base and 3 bases, with 11 bases remaining between them. The CDR3 covers 15 residues. CDR3 sequence reads: CASSQVAAGTDTQYF. CDR3 coding DNA: TGCGCCAGCAGCCAAGTTGCAGCAGGAACAGATACGCAGTATTTT.

J is TRBJ2-3 and V is TRBV18; TRBD2 is a possible D gene (5 bases). V lost 0 bases, J lost 4 bases, and 8 bases lay in between. Per the germline V gene, CDR1 is KGHSH and CDR2 is LQKENI. The length of the CDR3 is 14 residues. This chain's CDR3 is CASSPPSRADTQYF. DNA of the CDR3: TGTGCCAGCTCACCACCGTCGCGGGCAGATACGCAGTATTTT.

Only a few counts were recorded for this clone. V gene TRBV7-2 combines with J gene TRBJ2-2, with TRBD2 matching over 8 bases. Losses at the gene ends were 5 bases for V and 1 base for J; bases not matched to a gene: 15. The CDR3 runs to 19 residues. CDR1 SGHTA and CDR2 FQGNSA come from the germline V gene. CDR3 sequence (DNA): TGTGCCAGCAGCCTATATCCGCCAGCGGGGGCCTGGAACACCGGGGAGCTGTTTTTT. Amino acid sequence: CASSLYPPAGAWNTGELFF.

The chain links TRBV25-1 to TRBJ1-5; unclear D gene. Between the trimmed V and J ends, which lost 3 bases and 0 bases, there was a span of 6 bases. Looked up from germline, CDR1 is MGHDK and CDR2 is SYGVNS. The CDR3 loop spans 14 amino acids. CDR3 residues: CASSDSDSNQPQHF. For the CDR3, the DNA is TGTGCCAGCAGTGACAGCGATAGCAATCAGCCCCAGCATTTT.

The gene calls are TRBV6-2 or TRBV6-3 and TRBJ2-5; the D is unclear. Germline assignment: CDR1 MNHEY and CDR2 SVGEGT. Trimming left V 2 bases short and J 1 base short, with 5 bases between. The CDR3 length is 13 residues. The CDR3 spells CASSYVSQETQYF. The CDR3 DNA follows: TGTGCCAGCAGTTACGTCAGCCAAGAGACCCAGTACTTC.

The chain joins TRBV15 to TRBJ1-3; no clear D. Germline CDR1 reads LNHNV; CDR2 reads YYDKDF (reference sequence). This CDR3 is built from 16 residues. Trimming left V 3 bases short and J 0 bases short, with 12 bases between. The chain's CDR3 is CATSSETTVSGNTIYF. CDR3 coding DNA: TGTGCCACCAGCAGTGAAACTACCGTCTCTGGAAACACCATATATTTT.